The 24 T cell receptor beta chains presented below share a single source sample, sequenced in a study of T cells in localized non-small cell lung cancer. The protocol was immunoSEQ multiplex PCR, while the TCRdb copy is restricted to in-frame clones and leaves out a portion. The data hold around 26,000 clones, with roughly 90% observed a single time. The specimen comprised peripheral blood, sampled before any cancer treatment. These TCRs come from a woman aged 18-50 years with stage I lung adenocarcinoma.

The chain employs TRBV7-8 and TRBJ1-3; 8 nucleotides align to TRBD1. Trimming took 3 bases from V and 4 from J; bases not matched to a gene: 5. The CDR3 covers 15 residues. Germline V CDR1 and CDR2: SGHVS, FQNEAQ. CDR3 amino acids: CASSFQTGAGNTIYF. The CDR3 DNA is TGTGCCAGCAGCTTCCAGACAGGGGCCGGAAACACCATATATTTT.

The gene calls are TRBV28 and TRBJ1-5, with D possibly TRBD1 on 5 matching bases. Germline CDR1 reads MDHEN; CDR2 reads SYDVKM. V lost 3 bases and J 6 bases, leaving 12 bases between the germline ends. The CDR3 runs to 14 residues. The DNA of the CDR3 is TGTGCCAGCAGTTTCCGCCGGGGGACTCAGCCCCAGCATTTT. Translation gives CASSFRRGTQPQHF. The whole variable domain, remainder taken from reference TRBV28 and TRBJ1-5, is DVKVTQSSRYLVKRTGEKVFLECVQDMDHENMFWYRQDPGLGLRLIYFSYDVKMKEKGDIPEGYSVSREKKERFSLILESASTNQTSMYLCASSFRRGTQPQHFGDGTRLSIL.

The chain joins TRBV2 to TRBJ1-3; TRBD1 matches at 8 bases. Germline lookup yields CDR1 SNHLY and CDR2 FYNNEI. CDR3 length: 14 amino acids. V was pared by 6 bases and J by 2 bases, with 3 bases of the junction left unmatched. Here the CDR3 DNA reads TGTGCCAGCAGGACAGGGGAGGCTGGAAACACCATATATTTT. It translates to CASRTGEAGNTIYF.

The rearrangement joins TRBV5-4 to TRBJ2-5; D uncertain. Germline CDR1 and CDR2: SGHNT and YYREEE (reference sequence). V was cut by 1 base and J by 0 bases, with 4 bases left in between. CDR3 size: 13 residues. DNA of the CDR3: TGTGCCAGCAGCTTGAACTACCAAGAGACCCAGTACTTC. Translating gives CASSLNYQETQYF.

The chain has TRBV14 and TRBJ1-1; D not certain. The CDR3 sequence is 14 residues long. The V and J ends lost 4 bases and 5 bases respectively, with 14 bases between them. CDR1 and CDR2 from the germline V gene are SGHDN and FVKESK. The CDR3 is CASSPHGWGTEAFF. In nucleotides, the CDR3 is TGTGCCAGCAGCCCACATGGATGGGGTACTGAAGCTTTCTTT.

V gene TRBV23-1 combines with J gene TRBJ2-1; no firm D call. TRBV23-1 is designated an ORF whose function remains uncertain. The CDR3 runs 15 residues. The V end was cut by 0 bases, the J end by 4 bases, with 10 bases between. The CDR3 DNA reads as TGCGCCAGCAGTCAATCTTGGACGCATTACAATGAGCAGTTCTTC. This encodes CASSQSWTHYNEQFF.

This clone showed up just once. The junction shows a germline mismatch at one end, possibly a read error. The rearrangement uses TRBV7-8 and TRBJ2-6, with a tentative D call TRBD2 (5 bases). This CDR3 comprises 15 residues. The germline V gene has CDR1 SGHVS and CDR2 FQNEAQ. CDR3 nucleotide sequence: TGTACCAGCAGCTTTGGGAGCTCTGGGGCCAACGTCCTGACTTTC. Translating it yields CTSSFGSSGANVLTF. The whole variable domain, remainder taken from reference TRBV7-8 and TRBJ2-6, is GAGVSQSPRYKVAKRGQDVALRCDPISGHVSLFWYQQALGQGPEFLTYFQNEAQLDKSGLPSDRFFAERPEGSVSTLKIQRTQQEDSAVYLCTSSFGSSGANVLTFGAGSRLTVL.

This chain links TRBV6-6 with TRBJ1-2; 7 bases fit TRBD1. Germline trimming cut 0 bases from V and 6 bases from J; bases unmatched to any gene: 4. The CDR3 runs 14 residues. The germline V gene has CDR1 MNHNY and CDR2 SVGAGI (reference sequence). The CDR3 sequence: CASSYSKGAHGYTF. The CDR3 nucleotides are TGTGCCAGCAGTTACTCTAAGGGGGCTCATGGCTACACCTTC.

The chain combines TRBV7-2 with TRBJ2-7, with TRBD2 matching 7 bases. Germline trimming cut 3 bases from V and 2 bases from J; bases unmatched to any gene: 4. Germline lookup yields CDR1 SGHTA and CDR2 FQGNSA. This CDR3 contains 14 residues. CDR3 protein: CASSFGGGPYEQYF. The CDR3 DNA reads TGTGCCAGCAGCTTCGGGGGAGGGCCCTACGAGCAGTACTTC.

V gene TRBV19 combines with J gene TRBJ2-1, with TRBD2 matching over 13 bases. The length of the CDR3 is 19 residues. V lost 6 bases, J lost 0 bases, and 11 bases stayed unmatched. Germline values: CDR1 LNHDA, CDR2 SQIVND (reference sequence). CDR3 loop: CASRPGTSGKGGSYNEQFF. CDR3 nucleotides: TGTGCCAGTAGGCCAGGGACTAGCGGGAAAGGGGGCTCCTACAATGAGCAGTTCTTC.

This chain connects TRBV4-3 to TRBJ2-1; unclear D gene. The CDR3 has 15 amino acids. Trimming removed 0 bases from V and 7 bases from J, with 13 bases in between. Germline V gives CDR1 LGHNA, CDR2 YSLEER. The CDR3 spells CASSQEWVGWNEQFF. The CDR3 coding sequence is TGCGCCAGCAGCCAAGAATGGGTCGGGTGGAATGAGCAGTTCTTC.

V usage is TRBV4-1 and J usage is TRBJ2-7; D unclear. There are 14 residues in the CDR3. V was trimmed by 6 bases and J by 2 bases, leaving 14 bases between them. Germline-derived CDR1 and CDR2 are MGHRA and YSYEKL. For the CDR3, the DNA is TGCGCCAGCAGTCTCGACCCGCTCACCTACGAGCAGTACTTC. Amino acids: CASSLDPLTYEQYF.

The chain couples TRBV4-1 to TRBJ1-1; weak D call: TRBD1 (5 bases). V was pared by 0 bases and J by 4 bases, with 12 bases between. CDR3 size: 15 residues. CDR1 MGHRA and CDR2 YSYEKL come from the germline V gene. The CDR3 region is CASSQDHGASTEAFF. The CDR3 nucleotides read TGCGCCAGCAGCCAAGATCATGGGGCGAGCACTGAAGCTTTCTTT.

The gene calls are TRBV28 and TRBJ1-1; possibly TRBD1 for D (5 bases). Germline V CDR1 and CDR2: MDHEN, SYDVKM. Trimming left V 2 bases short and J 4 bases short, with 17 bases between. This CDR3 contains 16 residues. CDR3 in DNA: TGTGCCAGCAGTTTAAGCTTCGCAGGGCCCCTCACTGAAGCTTTCTTT. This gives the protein CASSLSFAGPLTEAFF.

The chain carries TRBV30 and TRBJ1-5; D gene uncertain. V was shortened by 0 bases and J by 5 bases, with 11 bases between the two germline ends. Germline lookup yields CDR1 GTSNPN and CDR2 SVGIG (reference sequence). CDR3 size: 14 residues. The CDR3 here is CAWSVGILDQPQHF. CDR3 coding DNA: TGTGCCTGGAGTGTAGGGATCCTCGATCAGCCCCAGCATTTT.

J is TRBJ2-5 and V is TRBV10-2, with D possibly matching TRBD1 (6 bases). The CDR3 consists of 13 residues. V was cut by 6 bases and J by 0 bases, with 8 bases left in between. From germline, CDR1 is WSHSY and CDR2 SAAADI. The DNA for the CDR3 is TGCGCCAGCAGCCGGGACAACCAAGAGACCCAGTACTTC. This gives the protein CASSRDNQETQYF.

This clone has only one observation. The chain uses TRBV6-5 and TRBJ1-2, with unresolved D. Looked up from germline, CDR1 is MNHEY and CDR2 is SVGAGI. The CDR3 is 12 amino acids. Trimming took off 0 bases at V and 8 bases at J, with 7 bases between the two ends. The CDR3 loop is CASSYSEGGYTF. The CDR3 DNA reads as TGTGCCAGCAGTTACTCGGAGGGCGGCTACACCTTC.

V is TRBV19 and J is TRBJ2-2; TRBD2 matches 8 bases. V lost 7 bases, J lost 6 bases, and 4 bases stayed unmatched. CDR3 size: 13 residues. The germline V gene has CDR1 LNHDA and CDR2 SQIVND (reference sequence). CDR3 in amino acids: CASMYGRAGELFF. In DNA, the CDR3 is TGTGCCAGTATGTACGGGAGGGCCGGGGAGCTGTTTTTT.

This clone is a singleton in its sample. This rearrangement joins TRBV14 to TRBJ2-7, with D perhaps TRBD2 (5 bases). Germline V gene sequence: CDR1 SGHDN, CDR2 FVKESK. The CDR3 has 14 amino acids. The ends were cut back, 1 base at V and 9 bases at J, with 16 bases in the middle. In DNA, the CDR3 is TGTGCCAGCAGCCAAGGTCAGTTTATGGACTCGCAGTACTTC. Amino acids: CASSQGQFMDSQYF.

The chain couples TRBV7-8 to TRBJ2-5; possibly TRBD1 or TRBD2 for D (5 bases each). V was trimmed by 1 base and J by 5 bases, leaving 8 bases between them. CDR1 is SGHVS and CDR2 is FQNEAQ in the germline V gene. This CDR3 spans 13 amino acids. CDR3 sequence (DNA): TGTGCCAGCAGCTTAGGAGAGGGGGAGACCCAGTACTTC. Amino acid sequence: CASSLGEGETQYF.

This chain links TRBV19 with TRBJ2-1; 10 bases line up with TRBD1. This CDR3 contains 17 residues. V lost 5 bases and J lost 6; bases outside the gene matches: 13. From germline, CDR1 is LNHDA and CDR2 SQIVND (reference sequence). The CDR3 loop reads CASSDLWDRGLVNEQFF. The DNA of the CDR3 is TGTGCCAGTAGTGACCTCTGGGACAGGGGTCTAGTCAATGAGCAGTTCTTC.

In DNA, the CDR3 is TGTGCCAGCAGCTTCCCCGGGACTAGCGGTATAGAACTGTTCTTC. The encoded protein is CASSFPGTSGIELFF. V is TRBV11-3 and J is TRBJ2-1; TRBD2 agrees at 11 bases. V shed 3 bases and J 15 bases; nucleotides not matched to a gene: 13. The CDR3 totals 15 residues. Germline V gene data show CDR1 as SGHNT and CDR2 as YENEEA.

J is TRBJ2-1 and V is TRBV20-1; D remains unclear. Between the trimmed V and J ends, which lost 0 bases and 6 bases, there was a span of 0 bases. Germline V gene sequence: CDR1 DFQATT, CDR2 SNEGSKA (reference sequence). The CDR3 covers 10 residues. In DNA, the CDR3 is TGCAGTGCTAGAGACAATGAGCAGTTCTTC. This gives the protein CSARDNEQFF.

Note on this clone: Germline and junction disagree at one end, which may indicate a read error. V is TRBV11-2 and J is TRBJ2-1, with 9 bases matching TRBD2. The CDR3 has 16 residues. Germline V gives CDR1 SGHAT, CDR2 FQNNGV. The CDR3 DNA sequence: TGTGCCAGCAGCAAAGTTCCGGGACTAGCATACACTGAGCAGTTCTTC. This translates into CASSKVPGLAYTEQFF.